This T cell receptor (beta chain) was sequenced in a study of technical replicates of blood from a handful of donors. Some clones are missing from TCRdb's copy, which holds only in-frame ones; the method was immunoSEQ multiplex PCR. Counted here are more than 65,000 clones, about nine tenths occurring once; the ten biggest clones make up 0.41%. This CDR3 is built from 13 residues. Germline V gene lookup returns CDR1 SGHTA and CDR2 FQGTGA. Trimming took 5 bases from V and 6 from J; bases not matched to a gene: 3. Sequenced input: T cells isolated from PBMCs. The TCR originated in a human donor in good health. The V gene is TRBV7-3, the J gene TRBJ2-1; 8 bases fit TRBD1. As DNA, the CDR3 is TGTGCCAGCAGCCATGGACAGGGCAATGAGCAGTTCTTC. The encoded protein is CASSHGQGNEQFF.